This T cell receptor beta chain was sequenced in a study of T cells in Graves' hyperthyroidism and ophthalmopathy. Those patients with uncontrolled infection, other autoimmune disease, pregnancy or lactation were excluded. This clonotype was seen a handful of times. The CDR3 has 14 residues. The germline gives CDR1 SGDLS, CDR2 YYNGEE. V dropped 3 bases and J dropped 1 base, with 10 bases sitting between them. RNA transcripts provided the source from which TCR beta CDR3 regions were amplified. HTBI primers were used for first-round RT-PCR of the TCR CDR3. MiXCR, run by TCRdb on the multiplex PCR reads, gives a single entry per CDR3 protein. The repertoire holds under 400,000 distinct CDR3 sequences, with approximately 17% as singletons.

This TCR derives from a man in his thirties or forties with Graves' hyperthyroidism. J is TRBJ1-1 and V is TRBV9; no definite D call. The sequenced material came from blood. The CDR3 DNA reads TGTGCCAGCAGCGAGATACTCTCGAACACTGAAGCTTTCTTT. It yields the protein CASSEILSNTEAFF.